This TCR beta chain was profiled in a study of shared clonotypes between healthy human individuals. Method: immunoSEQ multiplex PCR; TCRdb's copy keeps in-frame clones and lacks some. The data contain some 1.5 million clones, about 96% of them singletons. Sequencing used naive CD4+ T cells sorted from blood. Subset noted: CD45RA+ positively selected. The source is a man aged 30 to 45 in good health.

CDR3 coding DNA: TGTGCCAGCAGTCCGGGACTAGATGAGACCCAGTACTTC. Translating gives CASSPGLDETQYF. V is TRBV6-1 and J is TRBJ2-5; 8 nucleotides match TRBD2. The germline V gene encodes CDR1 MNHNS and CDR2 SASEGT. V shed 5 bases, J shed 5 bases, and the junction held 4 bases outside the gene matches. This CDR3 is built from 13 residues.